The rows below give T cell receptor beta chains drawn from one sample of a study of cytomegalovirus exposure and HLA in healthy donors. Repertoires were generated with immunoSEQ multiplex PCR, while TCRdb's copy carries only in-frame clones and drops some. The sample lists 100,000 to 120,000 clones, roughly 89% occurring once. Sequences were obtained from PBMCs. Every receptor here comes from a woman under 30 in good health and CMV-seronegative. The CDR3 runs from the conserved cysteine through the conserved F or W. A D gene is named only where the DNA matches it firmly. Clone sizes are given selectively: once, few, many, or a class where the clone is expanded.

j_call,v_call,clone_size,d_call,cdr3_nt,cdr3_aa
TRBJ2-1,TRBV12-5,.,TRBD1,TGTGCTAGTTCGGGACAGCCCTACAATGAGCAGTTCTTC,CASSGQPYNEQFF
TRBJ1-3,TRBV4-2,.,.,TGTGCCAGCAGCCAAGATCCCAATGTTGACGGCGGCACCATATATTTT,CASSQDPNVDGGTIYF
TRBJ1-5,TRBV7-2,.,.,TGTGCCAGCAGCCCACGATGGGCGAAGCAGCCCCAGCATTTT,CASSPRWAKQPQHF
TRBJ2-1,TRBV27,.,TRBD2,TGTGCCAGCCGGGGGCTAGCGGGAAATTATGAGCAGTTCTTC,CASRGLAGNYEQFF
TRBJ2-5,TRBV7-8,.,.,TGTGCCAGCAGCTTAGAGGTCGGCGGTACCCAAGAGACCCAGTACTTC,CASSLEVGGTQETQYF
TRBJ2-3,TRBV5-1,.,TRBD2,TGCGCCAGCCGCAGCGGGGGGACGGGCACAGATACGCAGTATTTT,CASRSGGTGTDTQYF
TRBJ2-3,TRBV4-2,.,.,TGTGCCAGCAGCCAAGAGTCTCGCACAGATACGCAGTATTTT,CASSQESRTDTQYF
TRBJ1-1,TRBV25-1,.,.,TGTGCCAGCAGTGATGTTGAAAACCGGGGAGCTTTCTTT,CASSDVENRGAFF
TRBJ1-3,TRBV2,.,.,TGTGCCAGCAGAGCCAGGGTACGTGGAAACACCATATATTTT,CASRARVRGNTIYF
TRBJ2-5,TRBV6-1,.,TRBD2,TGTGCCAGCAGTGAGGTGCGGCGGGGGGGTCCGGAGACCCAGTACTTC,CASSEVRRGGPETQYF
TRBJ1-6,TRBV7-3,.,TRBD1,TGTGCCAGCAGCTCGGGACAGTATAATTCACCCCTCCACTTT,CASSSGQYNSPLHF
TRBJ2-7,TRBV14,.,TRBD1,TGTGCCAGCAGCCTCCGGTCGACAGGGCCCTACGAGCAGTACTTC,CASSLRSTGPYEQYF
TRBJ2-2,TRBV2,.,TRBD1,TGTGCCAGCAGTGAGGATACGGACAGGGTAGAAACCGGGGAGCTGTTTTTT,CASSEDTDRVETGELFF
TRBJ1-3,TRBV5-4,once,TRBD1,TGTGCCAGCAGCCGAGAGACAGGGGGAAACACCATATATTTT,CASSRETGGNTIYF
TRBJ2-3,TRBV6-1,once,.,TGTGCCAGCAGGGAGGGGGGGTTTAGCACAGATACGCAGTATTTT,CASREGGFSTDTQYF